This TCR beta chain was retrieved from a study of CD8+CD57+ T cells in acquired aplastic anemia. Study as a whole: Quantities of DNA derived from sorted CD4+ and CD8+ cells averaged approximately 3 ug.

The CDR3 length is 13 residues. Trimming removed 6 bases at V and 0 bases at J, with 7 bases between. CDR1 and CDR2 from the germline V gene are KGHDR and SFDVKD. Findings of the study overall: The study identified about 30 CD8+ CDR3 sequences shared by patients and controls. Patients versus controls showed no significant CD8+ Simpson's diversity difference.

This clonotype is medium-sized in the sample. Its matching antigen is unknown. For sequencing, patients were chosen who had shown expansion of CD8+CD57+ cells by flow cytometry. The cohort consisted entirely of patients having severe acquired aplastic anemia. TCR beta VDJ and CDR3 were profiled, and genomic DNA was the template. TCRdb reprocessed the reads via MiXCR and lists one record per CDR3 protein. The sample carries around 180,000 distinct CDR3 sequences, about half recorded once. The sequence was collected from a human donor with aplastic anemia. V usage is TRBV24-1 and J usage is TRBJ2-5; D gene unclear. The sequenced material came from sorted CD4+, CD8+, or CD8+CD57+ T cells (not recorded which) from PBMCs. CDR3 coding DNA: TGTGCCACCAGTTTCGGAAACCAAGAGACCCAGTACTTC. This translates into CATSFGNQETQYF.